What follows are 6 T cell receptor beta chains derived from one specimen sequenced in a study of shared clonotypes between healthy human individuals. Profiling relied on immunoSEQ multiplex PCR, and the TCRdb table lists in-frame clones only, not all of them. The profile shows 1.5 million to 2.5 million clones, approximately 94% of them singletons. Selected positively for CCR7 and CD45RO-negative, naive CD8 cells excluded terminally differentiated effector memory CD45RA+ cells. Sequenced: naive CD8+ T cells sorted from blood. The receptors derive from a man aged 18 to 30 in good health.

This chain uses TRBV4-3 with TRBJ1-3; tentative D call: TRBD1 (5 bases). The CDR3 totals 15 residues. Germline V CDR1 and CDR2: LGHNA, YSLEER. Deletions cut 0 bases from V and 2 bases from J, with 8 bases between. CDR3 region: CASSQDSGTGNTIYF. The DNA for the CDR3 is TGCGCCAGCAGCCAAGATTCAGGGACTGGAAACACCATATATTTT.

The chain is built from TRBV29-1 and TRBJ1-5, with TRBD1 identical over 8 bases. With V trimmed by 5 bases and J by 4 bases, 7 bases remained unmatched. CDR3 length: 14 residues. Germline V CDR1 and CDR2: SQVTM, ANQGSEA. CDR3 DNA: TGCAGCGTTCTCGCAGGGGGCTGGAATCAGCCCCAGCATTTT. Residues: CSVLAGGWNQPQHF.

The chain's CDR3 is CASSWGGTGNTEAFF. The CDR3 DNA is TGTGCCAGCAGCTGGGGGGGAACAGGGAACACTGAAGCTTTCTTT. J is TRBJ1-1 and V is TRBV5-6; TRBD1 might be the D (5 bases). The CDR3 totals 15 residues. Germline CDR1 SGHDT, CDR2 YYEEEE. Deletions cut 3 bases from V and 1 base from J, with 13 bases between.

In DNA, the CDR3 is TGTGCCAGTAGTATAGGCAGGAGATCGGATTACGAGCAGTACTTC. This codes for CASSIGRRSDYEQYF. The genes are TRBV19 and TRBJ2-7, with no clear D. This CDR3 region has 15 residues. Germline V gives CDR1 LNHDA, CDR2 SQIVND (reference sequence). V shed 1 base and J shed 4 bases, with 14 bases lying between them.

The CDR3 protein is CASSLEPGWETQYF. As DNA, the CDR3 is TGTGCCAGCAGCTTGGAGCCAGGATGGGAGACCCAGTACTTC. The V and J genes are TRBV5-4 and TRBJ2-5, with D uncertain. The CDR3 is 14 residues long. Germline lookup yields CDR1 SGHNT and CDR2 YYREEE (reference sequence). V lost 0 bases and J 5 bases, leaving 11 bases between the germline ends.

Turning to this clone: Other nucleotide sequences from this sample produce the same CDR3. V and J are TRBV9 and TRBJ2-7, with D maybe TRBD1 (5 bases). The V gene lost 4 bases and the J gene lost 4 bases, with 12 bases spanning the gap. This CDR3 has 13 residues. Germline CDR1 reads SGDLS; CDR2 reads YYNGEE. The DNA of the CDR3 is TGTGCCAGCAGCCCAGAAGGGGATTACGAGCAGTACTTC. This sequence encodes CASSPEGDYEQYF. The variable domain in full, with the rest retrieved from reference TRBV9 and TRBJ2-7, is DSGVTQTPKHLITATGQRVTLRCSPRSGDLSVYWYQQSLDQGLQFLIQYYNGEERAKGNILERFSAQQFPDLHSELNLSSLELGDSALYFCASSPEGDYEQYFGPGTRLTVT.